Listed here are 27 T cell receptor beta chains from one sample, sequenced in a study of shared clonotypes between healthy human individuals. Sequencing used immunoSEQ multiplex PCR; TCRdb keeps in-frame clones, though not all of them. The sample has some 1 million clones, under 80% seen once. Sequences were obtained from memory CD4+ T cells sorted from blood. The subset is: CD45RA-negative fraction. Receptors originate from a man aged 18 to 29 in good health.

This rearrangement joins TRBV7-8 to TRBJ2-4; TRBD2 matches at 13 bases. CDR1 and CDR2 (germline): SGHVS, FQNEAQ. The junction had 9 bases not matched to a gene; V was cut back by 1 base and J by 3 bases. The CDR3 is made up of 19 amino acids. For the CDR3, the DNA is TGTGCCAGCAGCTTAGGGACTAGCGGGAGCAAGGGGGACAAAAACATTCAGTACTTC. This encodes CASSLGTSGSKGDKNIQYF. The full variable domain, rest sourced from reference TRBV7-8 and TRBJ2-4, is GAGVSQSPRYKVAKRGQDVALRCDPISGHVSLFWYQQALGQGPEFLTYFQNEAQLDKSGLPSDRFFAERPEGSVSTLKIQRTQQEDSAVYLCASSLGTSGSKGDKNIQYFGAGTRLSVL.

The chain is built from TRBV30 and TRBJ1-2; unclear D gene. The CDR3 length is 13 residues. The V and J ends lost 0 bases and 4 bases respectively, with 9 bases between them. Germline CDR1 and CDR2: GTSNPN and SVGIG (reference sequence). The CDR3 sequence is CAWSVVGSYGYTF. The CDR3 DNA sequence: TGTGCCTGGAGTGTTGTAGGATCCTATGGCTACACCTTC.

The chain links TRBV2 to TRBJ1-3; D remains ambiguous. This CDR3 has 16 residues. CDR1 is SNHLY and CDR2 is FYNNEI in the germline V gene. Trimming shortened V by 2 bases and J by 0 bases, and 11 bases separated the two germline ends. CDR3 amino acids: CASSELGSRSGNTIYF. CDR3 nucleotides: TGTGCCAGCAGTGAACTGGGCAGCCGCTCTGGAAACACCATATATTTT.

This clone was observed once. The junction departs from the called germline gene at one end, perhaps through a read error. This chain links TRBV28 with TRBJ2-7; D is unclear. This CDR3 is 11 amino acids long. Germline CDR1 MDHEN, CDR2 SYDVKM. The CDR3, as DNA: TGCGCCAGCAGCCTCTCCTACGGGCAGTACTTC. This encodes CASSLSYGQYF.

The chain links TRBV11-1 to TRBJ2-3; D is uncertain. Trimming shortened V by 5 bases and J by 4 bases, and 16 bases separated the two germline ends. The CDR3 extends over 15 amino acids. Germline V gene lookup returns CDR1 SGHAT and CDR2 FQDESV (reference sequence). In DNA form, the CDR3 reads TGTGCCAGCAGCCCCGAGGAATATAGGGCAGATACGCAGTATTTT. This codes for CASSPEEYRADTQYF.

The rearrangement links TRBV19 to TRBJ2-3; no firm D call. The CDR3 has 12 residues. Germline V gene lookup returns CDR1 LNHDA and CDR2 SQIVND (reference sequence). Trimming left V 5 bases short and J 2 bases short, with 5 bases between. The CDR3, as DNA: TGTGCCAGTAGTGGTCCCACAGATACGCAGTATTTT. Encoded protein: CASSGPTDTQYF.

This clone was detected only once. The rearrangement links TRBV5-1 to TRBJ2-6, with no clear D. The V gene's germline CDR1 is SGHRS and CDR2 YFSETQ. CDR3 length: 18 residues. V was trimmed by 1 base and J by 0 bases, leaving 14 bases between them. CDR3 sequence reads: CASSLTSMAASGANVLTF. In nucleotides, the CDR3 is TGCGCCAGCAGCTTGACAAGTATGGCAGCCTCTGGGGCCAACGTCCTGACTTTC.

This clone appeared once. The V gene is TRBV6-6, the J gene TRBJ1-1; a weak D match, TRBD1 (5 bases). Trimming took off 5 bases at V and 4 bases at J, with 11 bases between the two ends. CDR3 length: 13 residues. Germline assignment: CDR1 MNHNY and CDR2 SVGAGI (reference sequence). In DNA, the CDR3 is TGTGCCAGCAGTCCCAGGGAGTCCACTGAAGCTTTCTTT. Residues: CASSPRESTEAFF.

Ten or more counts support this clone. The chain has TRBV5-1 and TRBJ1-1, with D hard to call. This CDR3 spans 12 amino acids. V was cut by 6 bases and J by 2 bases, with 8 bases left in between. The germline CDR1 and CDR2 sequences are SGHRS and YFSETQ. Here the CDR3 reads CASKEVNTEAFF. The CDR3 DNA reads TGCGCCAGCAAGGAGGTTAACACTGAAGCTTTCTTT.

This chain joins TRBV30 and TRBJ2-5, with TRBD2 matching over 9 bases. V gave up 4 bases and J gave up 4 bases; unmatched junction bases: 7. The CDR3 is made up of 14 amino acids. Per germline, CDR1 GTSNPN and CDR2 SVGIG (reference sequence). The CDR3 DNA reads as TGTGCCTGGACCTCGGGACTAGCAGGAGAGACCCAGTACTTC. Translation gives CAWTSGLAGETQYF.

V usage is TRBV4-1 and J usage is TRBJ2-3; 9 positions match TRBD2. This CDR3 has 17 residues. The junction had 7 bases not matched to a gene; V was cut back by 1 base and J by 2 bases. The V gene's germline CDR1 is MGHRA and CDR2 YSYEKL. The chain's CDR3 is CASSQGNSGGYTDTQYF. CDR3 DNA: TGCGCCAGCAGCCAAGGAAATAGCGGGGGATACACAGATACGCAGTATTTT.

The chain has TRBV6-1 and TRBJ1-6, with D maybe TRBD1 (5 bases). V lost 7 bases, J lost 10 bases, and 11 bases lay in between. Germline V lookup: CDR1 MNHNS, CDR2 SASEGT. CDR3 length: 12 residues. The DNA for the CDR3 is TGTGCCAGCACCAGGGTGAACTCACCCCTCCACTTT. It specifies CASTRVNSPLHF.

The V call is TRBV14, the J call TRBJ2-3; TRBD1 is a possible D gene (7 bases). CDR3 length: 16 amino acids. Germline V gene data show CDR1 as SGHDN and CDR2 as FVKESK. V lost 2 bases and J lost 5, with 17 bases in between. The CDR3 DNA reads TGTGCCAGCAGCCAAATTGGAGGGGGCAACCTAGATACGCAGTATTTT. Its translation is CASSQIGGGNLDTQYF.

The rearrangement joins TRBV6-6 to TRBJ2-5, with D possibly matching TRBD1 (6 bases). The CDR3 covers 15 residues. Germline V gives CDR1 MNHNY, CDR2 SVGAGI (reference sequence). Trimming shortened V by 0 bases and J by 5 bases, and 13 bases separated the two germline ends. The CDR3 is CASSYSVAGAETQYF. The CDR3 DNA sequence: TGTGCCAGCAGTTACTCGGTCGCAGGGGCTGAGACCCAGTACTTC.

This clone occurred a few times. CDR3 sequence reads: CASSPGLAGGDEQFF. The DNA of the CDR3 is TGCGCCAGCAGCCCGGGACTAGCGGGAGGTGATGAGCAGTTCTTC. This chain uses TRBV10-1 with TRBJ2-1; 15 positions match TRBD2. The CDR3 has 15 residues. The germline V gene encodes CDR1 WNHNN and CDR2 SYGVQD (reference sequence). J lost 8 bases, V lost 6 bases, and 5 bases had no gene match.

V and J are TRBV7-9 and TRBJ2-1; 8 bases map to TRBD1. This CDR3 is built from 16 residues. The J segment lost 10 bases and the V segment lost 5 bases, leaving 16 bases of the junction unmatched. Germline lookup yields CDR1 SEHNR and CDR2 FQNEAQ (reference sequence). CDR3 in amino acids: CASSPLSQGAWGEQFF. In nucleotides, the CDR3 is TGTGCCAGCAGCCCACTGTCGCAGGGGGCTTGGGGGGAGCAGTTCTTC.

Only one count was recorded for this clone. The rearrangement links TRBV10-3 to TRBJ2-5; 8 positions agree with TRBD2. Germline-derived CDR1 and CDR2 are ENHRY and SYGVKD. V dropped 2 bases and J dropped 2; count of bases not matched to a gene: 7. This CDR3 region has 16 residues. The CDR3 region has the DNA TGTGCCATCAGTGAGAGAGGAGCGGGGGCACAAGAGACCCAGTACTTC. Translated, it gives CAISERGAGAQETQYF.

The chain joins TRBV29-1 to TRBJ2-5, with D possibly matching TRBD2 (6 bases). This CDR3 is built from 15 residues. V dropped 6 bases and J dropped 4 bases, with 21 bases sitting between them. The germline V gene has CDR1 SQVTM and CDR2 ANQGSEA. The CDR3 is CSVRRDSRDRETQYF. As DNA, the CDR3 is TGCAGCGTCCGGCGGGACTCCCGAGATCGAGAGACCCAGTACTTC.

The chain employs TRBV9 and TRBJ2-7, with D possibly being TRBD1 or TRBD2 (5 bases each). The CDR3 consists of 14 residues. V lost 3 bases and J 0 bases, leaving 10 bases between the germline ends. Germline CDR1 reads SGDLS; CDR2 reads YYNGEE. The CDR3 region is CASSARDGSYEQYF. The CDR3 nucleotides read TGTGCCAGCAGCGCCCGGGACGGCTCCTACGAGCAGTACTTC.

The genes are TRBV30 and TRBJ1-2, with D perhaps matching TRBD1 (6 bases). Trimming left V 5 bases short and J 8 bases short, with 15 bases between. This CDR3 is built from 12 residues. Germline V gene sequence: CDR1 GTSNPN, CDR2 SVGIG (reference sequence). The CDR3, as DNA: TGTGCCTGGGGTACAGGGTTCTGGGGCTACACCTTC. Translating it yields CAWGTGFWGYTF.

This clone was seen once. This sequence joins TRBV6-1 and TRBJ1-1, with D unclear. The V gene's germline CDR1 is MNHNS and CDR2 SASEGT. CDR3 length: 14 amino acids. Trimming stripped 8 bases from V and 0 bases from J, with 13 bases between. The CDR3, as DNA: TGTGCCAGCTCCTCGGAACAGCTGAACACTGAAGCTTTCTTT. Translated: CASSSEQLNTEAFF.

The chain uses TRBV6-1 and TRBJ1-2, with a tentative D call TRBD1 (6 bases). The CDR3 sequence is 11 residues long. CDR1 and CDR2 (germline): MNHNS, SASEGT. V lost 6 bases and J 9 bases, leaving 11 bases between the germline ends. CDR3 amino acids: CASRSTGSYTF. CDR3 DNA: TGTGCCAGCAGATCAACAGGGAGCTACACCTTC.

J is TRBJ2-2 and V is TRBV2; 7 bases align to TRBD1. V shed 7 bases and J 4 bases; nucleotides not matched to a gene: 9. This CDR3 has 15 amino acids. Looked up from germline, CDR1 is SNHLY and CDR2 is FYNNEI. The CDR3, as DNA: TGTGCCAGCACTGAGACAGGGCATGTCACCGGGGAGCTGTTTTTT. It codes for CASTETGHVTGELFF.

V is TRBV27 and J is TRBJ2-5; 13 bases fit TRBD2. V gave up 10 bases and J gave up 4 bases; unmatched junction bases: 9. CDR3 size: 15 residues. The germline V gene has CDR1 MNHEY and CDR2 SMNVEV (reference sequence). This CDR3 is CATATSGRIGETQYF. The CDR3 nucleotides read TGTGCCACCGCGACTAGCGGGAGGATTGGAGAGACCCAGTACTTC.

The V call is TRBV5-6, the J call TRBJ2-5; no firm D call. The CDR3 covers 15 residues. CDR1 is SGHDT and CDR2 is YYEEEE in the germline V gene. V lost 0 bases, J lost 4 bases, and 13 bases lay in between. The CDR3 spells CASSLAGVKRETQYF. The CDR3 region has the DNA TGTGCCAGCAGCTTGGCCGGTGTGAAGAGAGAGACCCAGTACTTC.

The genes are TRBV28 and TRBJ1-1, with unresolved D. With 5 bases removed from V and 0 bases from J, the gap between germline ends came to 22 bases. This CDR3 comprises 18 residues. Germline CDR1 and CDR2: MDHEN and SYDVKM. CDR3 region: CASSSGGATLGVNTEAFF. The CDR3 nucleotides read TGTGCCAGCAGTAGCGGTGGAGCCACTCTAGGTGTGAACACTGAAGCTTTCTTT.

This clone was observed once. V is TRBV27 and J is TRBJ2-3; weak D call: TRBD1 (5 bases). Germline loops: CDR1 MNHEY, CDR2 SMNVEV (reference sequence). The V gene lost 6 bases and the J gene lost 0 bases, with 22 bases spanning the gap. This CDR3 has 18 amino acids. The CDR3 spells CASRSPSRRGSSTDTQYF. CDR3 nucleotides: TGTGCCAGCAGATCCCCCTCGAGAAGGGGATCTAGCACAGATACGCAGTATTTT.